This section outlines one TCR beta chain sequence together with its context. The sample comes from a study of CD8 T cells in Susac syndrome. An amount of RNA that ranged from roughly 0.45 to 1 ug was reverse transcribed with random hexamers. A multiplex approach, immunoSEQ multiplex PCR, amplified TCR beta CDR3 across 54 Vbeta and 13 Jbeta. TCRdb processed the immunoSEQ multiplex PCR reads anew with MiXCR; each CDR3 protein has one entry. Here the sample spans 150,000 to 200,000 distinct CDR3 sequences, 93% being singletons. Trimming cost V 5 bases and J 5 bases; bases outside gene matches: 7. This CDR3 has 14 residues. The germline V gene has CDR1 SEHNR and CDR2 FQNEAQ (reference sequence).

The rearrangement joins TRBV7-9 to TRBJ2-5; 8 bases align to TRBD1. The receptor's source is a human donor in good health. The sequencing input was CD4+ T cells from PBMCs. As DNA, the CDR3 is TGTGCCAGCAGCCTTTGGACAGGGAGGGAGACCCAGTACTTC. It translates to CASSLWTGRETQYF.